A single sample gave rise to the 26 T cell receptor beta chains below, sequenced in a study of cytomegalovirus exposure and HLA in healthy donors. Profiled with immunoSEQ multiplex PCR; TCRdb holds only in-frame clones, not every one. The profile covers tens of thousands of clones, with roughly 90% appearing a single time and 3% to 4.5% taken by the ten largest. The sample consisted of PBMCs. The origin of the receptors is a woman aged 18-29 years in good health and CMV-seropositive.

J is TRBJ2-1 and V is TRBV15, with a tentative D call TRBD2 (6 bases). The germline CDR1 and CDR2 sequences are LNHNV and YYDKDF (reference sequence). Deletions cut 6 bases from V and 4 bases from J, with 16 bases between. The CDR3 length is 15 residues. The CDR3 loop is CATRSRSGDYNEQFF. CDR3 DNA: TGTGCCACCAGAAGTCGTAGCGGAGATTACAATGAGCAGTTCTTC.

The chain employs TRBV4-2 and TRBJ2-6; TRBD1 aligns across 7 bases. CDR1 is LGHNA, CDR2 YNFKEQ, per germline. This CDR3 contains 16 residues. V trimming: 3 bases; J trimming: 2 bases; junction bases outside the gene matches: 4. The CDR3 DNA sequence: TGTGCCAGCAGCCAGCGACAGGGAACTGGGGCCAACGTCCTGACTTTC. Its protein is CASSQRQGTGANVLTF.

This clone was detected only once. CDR3 in amino acids: CASSPAGGGRNEQFF. CDR3 in DNA: TGTGCCAGCAGCCCCGCCGGCGGGGGAAGGAATGAGCAGTTCTTC. The gene calls are TRBV7-6 and TRBJ2-1; TRBD2 matches at 7 bases. This CDR3 spans 15 amino acids. Germline CDR1 SGHVS, CDR2 FNYEAQ. V lost 5 bases, J lost 7 bases, and 11 bases stayed unmatched.

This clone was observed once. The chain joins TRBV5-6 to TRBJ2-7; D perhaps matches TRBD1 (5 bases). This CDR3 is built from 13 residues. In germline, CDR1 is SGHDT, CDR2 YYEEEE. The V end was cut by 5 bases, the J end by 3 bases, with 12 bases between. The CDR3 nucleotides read TGTGCCAGCAGTCCAGGGTCCCGCTACGAGCAGTACTTC. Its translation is CASSPGSRYEQYF.

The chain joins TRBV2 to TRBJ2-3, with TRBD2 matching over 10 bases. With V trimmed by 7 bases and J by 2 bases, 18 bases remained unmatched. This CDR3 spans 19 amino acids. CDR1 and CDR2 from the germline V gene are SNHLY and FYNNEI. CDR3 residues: CASTVSISALAGATDTQYF. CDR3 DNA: TGTGCCAGCACCGTTTCCATATCGGCGCTAGCGGGGGCCACAGATACGCAGTATTTT. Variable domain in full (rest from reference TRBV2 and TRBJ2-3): EPEVTQTPSHQVTQMGQEVILRCVPISNHLYFYWYRQILGQKVEFLVSFYNNEISEKSEIFDDQFSVERPDGSNFTLKIRSTKLEDSAMYFCASTVSISALAGATDTQYFGPGTRLTVL.

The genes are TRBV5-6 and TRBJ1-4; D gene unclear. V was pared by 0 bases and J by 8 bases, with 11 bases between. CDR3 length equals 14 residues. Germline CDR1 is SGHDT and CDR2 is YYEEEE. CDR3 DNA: TGTGCCAGCAGCTTGGGGCCTAGTGAGGAAAAACTGTTTTTT. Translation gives CASSLGPSEEKLFF.

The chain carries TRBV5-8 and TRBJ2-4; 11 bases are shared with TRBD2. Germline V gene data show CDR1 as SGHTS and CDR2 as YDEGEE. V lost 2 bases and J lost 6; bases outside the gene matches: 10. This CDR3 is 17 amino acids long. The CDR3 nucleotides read TGTGCCAGCAGCTTAATAGAGATAGCGGGAGGGCCAAACATTCAGTACTTC. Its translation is CASSLIEIAGGPNIQYF.

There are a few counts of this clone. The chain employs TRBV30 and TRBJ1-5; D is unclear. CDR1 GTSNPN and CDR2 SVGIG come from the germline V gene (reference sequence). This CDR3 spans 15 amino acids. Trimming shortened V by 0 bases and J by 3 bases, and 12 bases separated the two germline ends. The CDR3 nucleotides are TGTGCCTGGAGTGTAATTGGCAGAAACAATCAGCCCCAGCATTTT. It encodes CAWSVIGRNNQPQHF.

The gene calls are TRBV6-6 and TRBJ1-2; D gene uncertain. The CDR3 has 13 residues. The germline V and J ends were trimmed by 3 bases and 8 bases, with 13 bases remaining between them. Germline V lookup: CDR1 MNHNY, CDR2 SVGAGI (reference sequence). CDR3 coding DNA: TGTGCCAGCAGTTATGTCAAAATTGGCGGCTACACCTTC. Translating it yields CASSYVKIGGYTF.

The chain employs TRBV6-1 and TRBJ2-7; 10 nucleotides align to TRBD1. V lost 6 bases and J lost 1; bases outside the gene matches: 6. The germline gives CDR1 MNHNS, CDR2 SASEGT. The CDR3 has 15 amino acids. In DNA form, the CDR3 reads TGTGCCAGCAGAAGGGACAGGGGTGGGTCCTACGAGCAGTACTTC. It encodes CASRRDRGGSYEQYF.

CDR3 protein: CASSQGFEASNYGYTF. CDR3 sequence (DNA): TGTGCCAGCAGCCAAGGATTCGAGGCCTCTAACTATGGCTACACCTTC. The genes are TRBV4-2 and TRBJ1-2; no definite D call. Germline V gene lookup returns CDR1 LGHNA and CDR2 YNFKEQ. This CDR3 contains 16 residues. Trimming left V 1 base short and J 0 bases short, with 12 bases between.

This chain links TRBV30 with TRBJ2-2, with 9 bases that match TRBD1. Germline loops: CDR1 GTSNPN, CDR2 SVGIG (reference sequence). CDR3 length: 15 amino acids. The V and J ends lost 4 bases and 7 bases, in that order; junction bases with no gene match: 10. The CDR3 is CAWTVTGGEVGELFF. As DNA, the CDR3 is TGTGCCTGGACCGTGACAGGGGGTGAGGTCGGGGAGCTGTTTTTT.

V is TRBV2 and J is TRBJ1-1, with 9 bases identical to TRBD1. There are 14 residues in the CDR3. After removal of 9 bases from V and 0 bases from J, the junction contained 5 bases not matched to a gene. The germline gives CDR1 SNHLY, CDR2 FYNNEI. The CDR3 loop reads CARGTGKMNTEAFF. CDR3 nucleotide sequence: TGTGCCAGAGGGACAGGGAAAATGAACACTGAAGCTTTCTTT.

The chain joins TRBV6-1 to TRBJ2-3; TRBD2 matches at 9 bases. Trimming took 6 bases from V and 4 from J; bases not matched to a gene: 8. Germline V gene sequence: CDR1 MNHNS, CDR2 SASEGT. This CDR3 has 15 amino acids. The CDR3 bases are TGTGCCAGCAGGACCGGGACTAGCTTCCCAGATACGCAGTATTTT. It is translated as CASRTGTSFPDTQYF.

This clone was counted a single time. CDR3: CASSEEASGGTDTQYF. CDR3 bases: TGTGCCAGCAGTGAGGAGGCTAGCGGGGGGACAGATACGCAGTATTTT. The rearrangement joins TRBV6-1 to TRBJ2-3; TRBD2 matches at 11 bases. After removal of 3 bases from V and 3 bases from J, the junction contained 5 bases not matched to a gene. CDR1 is MNHNS and CDR2 is SASEGT in the germline V gene. CDR3 length: 16 amino acids.

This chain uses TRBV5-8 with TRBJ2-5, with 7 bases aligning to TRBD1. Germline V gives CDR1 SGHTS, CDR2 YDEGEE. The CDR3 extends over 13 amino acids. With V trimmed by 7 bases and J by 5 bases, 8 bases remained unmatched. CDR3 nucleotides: TGTGCCAGCGGGACAAGACAGGGTGAGACCCAGTACTTC. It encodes CASGTRQGETQYF.

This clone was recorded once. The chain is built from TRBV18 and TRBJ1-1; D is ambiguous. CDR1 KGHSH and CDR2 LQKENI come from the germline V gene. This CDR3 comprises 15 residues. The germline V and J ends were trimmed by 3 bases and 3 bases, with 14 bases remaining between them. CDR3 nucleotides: TGTGCCAGCTCACCGGAAACAGAGTTTCACACTGAAGCTTTCTTT. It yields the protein CASSPETEFHTEAFF.

In DNA form, the CDR3 reads TGTGCCAGTAGTACGAGTAGCGGGGGTCGAAACTCCTACAATGAGCAGTTCTTC. As protein: CASSTSSGGRNSYNEQFF. The chain links TRBV19 to TRBJ2-1, with 9 nucleotides matching TRBD2. CDR1 and CDR2 (germline): LNHDA, SQIVND (reference sequence). J lost 0 bases, V lost 4 bases, and 10 bases had no gene match. The CDR3 is 18 residues long. Full variable domain (missing parts from reference TRBV19 and TRBJ2-1): DGGITQSPKYLFRKEGQNVTLSCEQNLNHDAMYWYRQDPGQGLRLIYYSQIVNDFQKGDIAEGYSVSREKKESFPLTVTSAQKNPTAFYLCASSTSSGGRNSYNEQFFGPGTRLTVL.

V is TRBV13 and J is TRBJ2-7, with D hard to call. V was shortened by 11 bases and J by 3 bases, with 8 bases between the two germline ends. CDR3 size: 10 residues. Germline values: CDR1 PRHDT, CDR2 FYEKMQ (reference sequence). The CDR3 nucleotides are TGTGCCTGTGTCTGCTACGAGCAGTACTTC. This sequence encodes CACVCYEQYF. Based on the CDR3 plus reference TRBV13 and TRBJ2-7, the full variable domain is AAGVIQSPRHLIKEKRETATLKCYPIPRHDTVYWYQQGPGQDPQFLISFYEKMQSDKGSIPDRFSAQQFSDYHSELNMSSLELGDSALYFCACVCYEQYFGPGTRLTVT.

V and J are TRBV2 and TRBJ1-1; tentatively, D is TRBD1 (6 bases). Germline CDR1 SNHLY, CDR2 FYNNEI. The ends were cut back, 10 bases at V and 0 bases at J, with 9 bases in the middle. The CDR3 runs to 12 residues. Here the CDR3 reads CAIGQLNTEAFF. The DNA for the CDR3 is TGTGCCATCGGACAGCTGAACACTGAAGCTTTCTTT. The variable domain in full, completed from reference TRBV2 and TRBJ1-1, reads EPEVTQTPSHQVTQMGQEVILRCVPISNHLYFYWYRQILGQKVEFLVSFYNNEISEKSEIFDDQFSVERPDGSNFTLKIRSTKLEDSAMYFCAIGQLNTEAFFGQGTRLTVV.

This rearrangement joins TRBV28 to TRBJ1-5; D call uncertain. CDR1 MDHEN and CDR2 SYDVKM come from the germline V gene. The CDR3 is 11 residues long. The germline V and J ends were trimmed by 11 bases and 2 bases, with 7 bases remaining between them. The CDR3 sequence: CAAQGNQPQHF. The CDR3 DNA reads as TGTGCCGCGCAGGGCAATCAGCCCCAGCATTTT. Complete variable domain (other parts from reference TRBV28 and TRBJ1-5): DVKVTQSSRYLVKRTGEKVFLECVQDMDHENMFWYRQDPGLGLRLIYFSYDVKMKEKGDIPEGYSVSREKKERFSLILESASTNQTSMYLCAAQGNQPQHFGDGTRLSIL.

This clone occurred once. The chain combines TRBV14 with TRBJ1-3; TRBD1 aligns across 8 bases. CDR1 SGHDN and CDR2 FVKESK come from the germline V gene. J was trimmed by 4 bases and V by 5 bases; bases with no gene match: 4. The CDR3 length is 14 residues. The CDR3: CASSKTGAGNTIYF. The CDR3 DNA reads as TGTGCCAGCAGCAAGACAGGGGCCGGAAACACCATATATTTT. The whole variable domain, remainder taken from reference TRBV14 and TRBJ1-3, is EAGVTQFPSHSVIEKGQTVTLRCDPISGHDNLYWYRRVMGKEIKFLLHFVKESKQDESGMPNNRFLAERTGGTYSTLKVQPAELEDSGVYFCASSKTGAGNTIYFGEGSWLTVV.

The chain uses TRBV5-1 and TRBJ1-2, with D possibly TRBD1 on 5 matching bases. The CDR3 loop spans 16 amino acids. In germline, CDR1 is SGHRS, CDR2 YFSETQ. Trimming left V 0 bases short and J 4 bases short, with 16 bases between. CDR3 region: CASSLATGHQTYGYTF. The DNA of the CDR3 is TGCGCCAGCAGCTTGGCTACCGGACACCAGACCTATGGCTACACCTTC.

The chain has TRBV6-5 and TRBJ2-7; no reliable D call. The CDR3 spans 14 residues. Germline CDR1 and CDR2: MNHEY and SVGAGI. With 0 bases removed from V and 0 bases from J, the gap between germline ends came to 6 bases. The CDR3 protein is CASSYSSVSYEQYF. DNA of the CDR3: TGTGCCAGCAGTTACTCGAGTGTCTCCTACGAGCAGTACTTC.

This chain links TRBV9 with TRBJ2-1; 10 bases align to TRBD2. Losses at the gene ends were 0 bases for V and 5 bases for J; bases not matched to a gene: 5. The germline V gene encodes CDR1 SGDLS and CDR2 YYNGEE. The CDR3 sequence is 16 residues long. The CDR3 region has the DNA TGTGCCAGCAGCGTAGGGGTAGCGGGGGGCAACAATGAGCAGTTCTTC. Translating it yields CASSVGVAGGNNEQFF.

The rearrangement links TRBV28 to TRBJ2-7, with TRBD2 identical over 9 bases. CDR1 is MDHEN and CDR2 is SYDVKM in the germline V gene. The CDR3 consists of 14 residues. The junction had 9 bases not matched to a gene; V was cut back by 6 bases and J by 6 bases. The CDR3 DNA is TGTGCCAGCAGCCGAGGACTAGCGACAAGCGAGCAGTACTTC. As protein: CASSRGLATSEQYF.